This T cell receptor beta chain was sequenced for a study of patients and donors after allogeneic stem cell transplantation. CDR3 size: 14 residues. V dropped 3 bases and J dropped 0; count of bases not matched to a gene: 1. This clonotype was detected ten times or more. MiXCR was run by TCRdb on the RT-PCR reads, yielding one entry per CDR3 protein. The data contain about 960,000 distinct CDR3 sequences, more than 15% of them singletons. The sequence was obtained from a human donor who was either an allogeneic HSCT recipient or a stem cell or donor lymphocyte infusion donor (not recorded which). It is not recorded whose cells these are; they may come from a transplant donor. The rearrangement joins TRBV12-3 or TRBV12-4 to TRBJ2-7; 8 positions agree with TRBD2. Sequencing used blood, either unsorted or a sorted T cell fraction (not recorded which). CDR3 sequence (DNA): TGTGCCAGCAGTTTCGGGACTAGCTCCTACGAGCAGTACTTC. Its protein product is CASSFGTSSYEQYF.